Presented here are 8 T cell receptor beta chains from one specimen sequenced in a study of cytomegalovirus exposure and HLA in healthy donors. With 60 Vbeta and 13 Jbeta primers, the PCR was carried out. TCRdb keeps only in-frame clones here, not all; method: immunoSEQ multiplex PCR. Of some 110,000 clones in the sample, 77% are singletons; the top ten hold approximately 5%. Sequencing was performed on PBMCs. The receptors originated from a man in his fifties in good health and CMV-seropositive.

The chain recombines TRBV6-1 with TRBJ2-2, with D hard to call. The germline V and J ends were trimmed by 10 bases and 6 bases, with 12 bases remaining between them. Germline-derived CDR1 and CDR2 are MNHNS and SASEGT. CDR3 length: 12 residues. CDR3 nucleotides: TGTGCCACCCAGGTTACAGCCGGGGAGCTGTTTTTT. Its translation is CATQVTAGELFF.

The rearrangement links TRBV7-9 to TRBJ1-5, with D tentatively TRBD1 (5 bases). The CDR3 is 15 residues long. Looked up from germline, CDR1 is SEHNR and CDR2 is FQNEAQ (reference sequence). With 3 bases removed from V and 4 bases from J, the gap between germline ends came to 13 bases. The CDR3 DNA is TGTGCCAGCAGCTTTCAGGGAGGGAATAATCAGCCCCAGCATTTT. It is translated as CASSFQGGNNQPQHF.

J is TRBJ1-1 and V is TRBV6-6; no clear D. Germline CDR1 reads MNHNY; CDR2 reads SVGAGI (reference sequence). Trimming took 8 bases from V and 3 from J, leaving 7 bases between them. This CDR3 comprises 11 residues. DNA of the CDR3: TGTGCCAGCGTTGCGGACACTGAAGCTTTCTTT. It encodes CASVADTEAFF.

CDR3: CASSSQGADTQYF. The CDR3 bases are TGTGCCAGCAGCTCACAGGGGGCAGATACGCAGTATTTT. V gene TRBV5-6 combines with J gene TRBJ2-3; 8 bases are shared with TRBD1. The CDR3 spans 13 residues. The V segment lost 3 bases and the J segment 4 bases; nucleotides outside the gene matches: 1. Germline V gives CDR1 SGHDT, CDR2 YYEEEE.

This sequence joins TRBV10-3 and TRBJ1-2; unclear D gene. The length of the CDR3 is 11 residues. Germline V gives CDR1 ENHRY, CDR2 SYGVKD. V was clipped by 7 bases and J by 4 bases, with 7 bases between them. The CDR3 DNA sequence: TGTGCCATCACCGAGAGCTATGGCTACACCTTC. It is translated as CAITESYGYTF.

For the CDR3, the DNA is TGTGCCAGCAGCCCGTGGAGCCCCACCTTGGATACGCAGTATTTT. Its protein is CASSPWSPTLDTQYF. The V and J genes are TRBV2 and TRBJ2-3; D ambiguous. Between the trimmed V and J ends, which lost 6 bases and 6 bases, there was a span of 19 bases. Germline CDR1 reads SNHLY; CDR2 reads FYNNEI. The CDR3 is 15 residues long. Full variable domain (rest looked up from reference TRBV2 and TRBJ2-3): EPEVTQTPSHQVTQMGQEVILRCVPISNHLYFYWYRQILGQKVEFLVSFYNNEISEKSEIFDDQFSVERPDGSNFTLKIRSTKLEDSAMYFCASSPWSPTLDTQYFGPGTRLTVL.

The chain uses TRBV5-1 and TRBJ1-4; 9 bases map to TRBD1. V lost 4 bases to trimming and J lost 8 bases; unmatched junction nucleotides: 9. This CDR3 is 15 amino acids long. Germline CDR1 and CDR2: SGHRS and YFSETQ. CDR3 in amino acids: CASSVGQGVGEKLFF. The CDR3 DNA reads TGCGCCAGCAGCGTGGGACAGGGTGTTGGGGAAAAACTGTTTTTT.

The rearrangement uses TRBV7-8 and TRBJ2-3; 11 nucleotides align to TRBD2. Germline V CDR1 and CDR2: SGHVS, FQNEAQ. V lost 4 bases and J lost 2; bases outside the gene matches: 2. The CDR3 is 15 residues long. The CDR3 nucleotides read TGTGCCAGCAGCTCTAGCGGGGGGCACACAGATACGCAGTATTTT. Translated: CASSSSGGHTDTQYF. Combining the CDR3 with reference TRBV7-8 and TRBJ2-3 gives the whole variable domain GAGVSQSPRYKVAKRGQDVALRCDPISGHVSLFWYQQALGQGPEFLTYFQNEAQLDKSGLPSDRFFAERPEGSVSTLKIQRTQQEDSAVYLCASSSSGGHTDTQYFGPGTRLTVL.